This T cell receptor (beta chain) was sequenced for a study of T cell responses to AZD1222 COVID-19 vaccine. Measured with immunoSEQ multiplex PCR; TCRdb has only the in-frame clones, and not every one. The sample includes about 190,000 clones, around 94% seen only once; the top ten take approximately 1.5%. This clone was observed once. The TCR was taken from an adult in good health. Sequencing was performed on peripheral blood, taken on day 0 of AZD1222 vaccination.

This CDR3 is CASSLPGGGTDTQYF. CDR3 sequence (DNA): TGTGCCAGCAGCTTGCCGGGAGGGGGTACAGATACGCAGTATTTT. The gene calls are TRBV5-4 and TRBJ2-3, with TRBD2 identical over 8 bases. The CDR3 has 15 residues. The trim removed 1 base at V and 3 bases at J, leaving 4 bases unmatched. Germline V gene data show CDR1 as SGHNT and CDR2 as YYREEE (reference sequence).